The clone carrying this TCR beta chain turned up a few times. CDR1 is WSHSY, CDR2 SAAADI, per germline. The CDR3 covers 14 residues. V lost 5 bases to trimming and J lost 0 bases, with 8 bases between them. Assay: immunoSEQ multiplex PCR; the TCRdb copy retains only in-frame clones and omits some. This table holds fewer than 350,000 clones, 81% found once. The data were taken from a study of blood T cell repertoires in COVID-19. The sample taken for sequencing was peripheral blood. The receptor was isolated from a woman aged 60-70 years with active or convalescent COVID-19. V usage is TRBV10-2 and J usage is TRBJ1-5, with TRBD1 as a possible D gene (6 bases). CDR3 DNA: TGCGCCAGCAGTACAGGGTTTAGCAATCAGCCCCAGCATTTT. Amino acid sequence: CASSTGFSNQPQHF.